The source of this T cell receptor (beta chain) is a study of OX40 agonist ivuxolimab in advanced cancers. Looking at the study overall: In this cohort, patients received ivuxolimab, an agonistic anti-OX40 (CD134) antibody.

Libraries were prepared by immunoSEQ multiplex PCR; TCRdb keeps only in-frame clonotypes and omits some of them. The sample lists about 62,000 clones, 92% occurring once. Overall study results and limits: CD8+ T cells were the subset that, on average, had more expanded clones than CD4+.

At cycle 4 day 1, cycle 7 day 1, and baseline, blood was sampled. Looked up from germline, CDR1 is SEHNR and CDR2 is FQNEAQ (reference sequence). This CDR3 comprises 13 residues. V was cut by 7 bases and J by 6 bases, with 16 bases left in between. About this clone: Its antigen remains unknown.

The sequence was collected from an adult with an advanced solid tumor such as melanoma, head and neck, liver or kidney cancer. V and J are TRBV7-9 and TRBJ2-7; TRBD2 might be the D (5 bases). Sequenced material: CD4+ or CD8+ T cells sorted from blood, taken in a trial of the OX40 agonist ivuxolimab. The CDR3 sequence is CASKGGGGLEQYF. Here the CDR3 DNA reads TGTGCCAGCAAGGGCGGTGGAGGTCTCGAGCAGTACTTC.